The 10 T cell receptor beta chains below all came from one sample that was sequenced in a study of OX40 agonist ivuxolimab in advanced cancers. TCRdb's table, derived via immunoSEQ multiplex PCR, lists solely in-frame clones and lacks some. The sample consists of some 65,000 clones, approximately 90% of them appearing once. The material sequenced was CD4+ or CD8+ T cells sorted from blood, taken in a trial of the OX40 agonist ivuxolimab. These receptors all stem from an adult with an advanced solid tumor such as melanoma, head and neck, liver or kidney cancer.

J is TRBJ1-2 and V is TRBV6-6, with D possibly matching TRBD1 (5 bases). Germline V gives CDR1 MNHNY, CDR2 SVGAGI (reference sequence). The CDR3 is made up of 13 amino acids. The V end was cut by 6 bases, the J end by 6 bases, with 14 bases between. CDR3 nucleotides: TGTGCCAGCAGGGATTGGGGGATCGATGGCTACACCTTC. It yields the protein CASRDWGIDGYTF.

The J gene is TRBJ2-7, the V gene TRBV5-4; D call uncertain. Germline assignment: CDR1 SGHNT and CDR2 YYREEE (reference sequence). Trimming took off 2 bases at V and 2 bases at J, with 8 bases between the two ends. CDR3 length: 13 amino acids. CDR3: CASSFYSTYEQYF. Here the CDR3 DNA reads TGTGCCAGCAGCTTTTATTCCACCTACGAGCAGTACTTC.

The rearrangement uses TRBV7-2 and TRBJ2-7, with 9 positions matching TRBD2. Germline values: CDR1 SGHTA, CDR2 FQGNSA. The J segment lost 5 bases and the V segment lost 2 bases, leaving 7 bases of the junction unmatched. The CDR3 has 15 amino acids. The CDR3 DNA reads TGTGCCAGCAGCTTACAAGCGGGGGGTAGGCACGAGCAGTACTTC. It is translated as CASSLQAGGRHEQYF.

The chain couples TRBV27 to TRBJ1-6; D unclear. Germline CDR1 is MNHEY and CDR2 is SMNVEV (reference sequence). The CDR3 sequence is 12 residues long. Trimming took 5 bases from V and 6 from J, leaving 5 bases between them. The CDR3 nucleotides read TGTGCCAGCAGTCCCATTAATTCACCCCTCCACTTT. The encoded protein is CASSPINSPLHF.

Concerning this clone: The sample has other DNA sequences that encode this CDR3 too. The CDR3 here is CASSEPRGSYEQYF. CDR3 coding DNA: TGTGCCAGCAGTGAACCCAGGGGCTCCTACGAGCAGTACTTC. The chain is built from TRBV2 and TRBJ2-7; TRBD1 is a possible D gene (6 bases). The germline V and J ends were trimmed by 2 bases and 0 bases, with 8 bases remaining between them. The germline V gene encodes CDR1 SNHLY and CDR2 FYNNEI. This CDR3 is built from 14 residues.

CDR3 nucleotides: TGCGCCAGCAGCTTTGAGGGCCGGGGCACAGATACGCAGTATTTT. This sequence encodes CASSFEGRGTDTQYF. The chain recombines TRBV5-1 with TRBJ2-3; the D gene is possibly TRBD2 (5 bases). The CDR3 runs 15 residues. CDR1 SGHRS and CDR2 YFSETQ come from the germline V gene. Deletions cut 2 bases from V and 1 base from J, with 11 bases between.

The V call is TRBV9, the J call TRBJ2-3, with no clear D. Trimming stripped 4 bases from V and 4 bases from J, with 16 bases between. The CDR3 consists of 15 residues. Looked up from germline, CDR1 is SGDLS and CDR2 is YYNGEE. The CDR3 spells CASSRRTSTPDTQYF. DNA of the CDR3: TGTGCCAGCAGCAGGAGAACTTCTACACCAGATACGCAGTATTTT.

Only one count was recorded for this clone. CDR3 residues: CASSLQRGTDTQYF. CDR3 nucleotide sequence: TGTGCCAGCAGCTTACAGCGGGGCACAGATACGCAGTATTTT. V usage is TRBV7-2 and J usage is TRBJ2-3; D might be TRBD2 (6 bases). This CDR3 region has 14 residues. Germline lookup yields CDR1 SGHTA and CDR2 FQGNSA. V was shortened by 2 bases and J by 1 base, with 7 bases between the two germline ends.

The chain joins TRBV29-1 to TRBJ2-4, with a possible D match to TRBD1 (5 bases). Germline-derived CDR1 and CDR2 are SQVTM and ANQGSEA. Trimming stripped 0 bases from V and 1 base from J, with 13 bases between. The CDR3 consists of 16 residues. The CDR3 DNA follows: TGCAGCGTTGAAGATCAAGGGGTTTGGGCCAAAAACATTCAGTACTTC. It is translated as CSVEDQGVWAKNIQYF.

V and J are TRBV18 and TRBJ1-6, with unresolved D. The germline V and J ends were trimmed by 3 bases and 0 bases, with 3 bases remaining between them. The CDR3 totals 14 residues. CDR1 and CDR2 (germline): KGHSH, LQKENI. The CDR3 region has the DNA TGTGCCAGCTCACCGAGCTCCTATAATTCACCCCTCCACTTT. Amino acids: CASSPSSYNSPLHF. The whole variable domain, remainder taken from reference TRBV18 and TRBJ1-6, is NAGVMQNPRHLVRRRGQEARLRCSPMKGHSHVYWYRQLPEEGLKFMVYLQKENIIDESGMPKERFSAEFPKEGPSILRIQQVVRGDSAAYFCASSPSSYNSPLHFGNGTRLTVT.